The table lists the clone carrying this TCR beta chain with a count of one. Its antigen is not known. Assay: immunoSEQ multiplex PCR; the TCRdb copy retains only in-frame clones and omits some. The sample lists some 5,500 clones; 98% were seen once. The data derive from a study of T cells after posttransplantation cyclophosphamide. Overall study results and limits: Skin or GI-infiltrating T cells shared few TRB sequences with blood. After PTCy, TRB diversity resembled that of CNI/methotrexate controls.

The sample taken for sequencing was memory CD4+ T cells sorted from PBMCs. The sequence was collected from a middle-aged man in good health, CMV-negative, and a related stem cell transplant donor.

CDR3 loop: CASSLDPNNGYTF. The CDR3 DNA is TGTGCCAGCAGCTTGGATCCAAACAATGGCTACACCTTC. The chain uses TRBV5-4 and TRBJ1-2, with D uncertain. Germline lookup yields CDR1 SGHNT and CDR2 YYREEE (reference sequence). The V and J ends lost 0 bases and 6 bases respectively, with 9 bases between them. This CDR3 has 13 amino acids.